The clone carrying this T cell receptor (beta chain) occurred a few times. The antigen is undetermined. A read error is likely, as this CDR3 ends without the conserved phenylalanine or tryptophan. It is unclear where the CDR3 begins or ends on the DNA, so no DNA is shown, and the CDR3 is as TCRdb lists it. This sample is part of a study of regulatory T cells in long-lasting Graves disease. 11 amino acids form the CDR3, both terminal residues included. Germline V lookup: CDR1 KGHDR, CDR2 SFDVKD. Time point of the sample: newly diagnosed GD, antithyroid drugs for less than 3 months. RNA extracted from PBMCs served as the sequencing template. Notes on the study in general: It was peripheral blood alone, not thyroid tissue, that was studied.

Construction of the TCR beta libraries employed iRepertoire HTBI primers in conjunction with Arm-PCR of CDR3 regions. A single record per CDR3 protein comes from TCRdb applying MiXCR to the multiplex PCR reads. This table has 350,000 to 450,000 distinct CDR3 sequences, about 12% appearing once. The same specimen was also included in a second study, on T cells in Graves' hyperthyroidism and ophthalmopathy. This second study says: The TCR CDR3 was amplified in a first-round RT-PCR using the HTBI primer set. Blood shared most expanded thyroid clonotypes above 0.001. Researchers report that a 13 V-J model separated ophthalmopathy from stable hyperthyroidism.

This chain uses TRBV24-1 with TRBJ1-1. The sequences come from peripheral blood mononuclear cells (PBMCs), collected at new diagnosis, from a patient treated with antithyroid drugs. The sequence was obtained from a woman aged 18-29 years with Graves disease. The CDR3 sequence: CATSDPACWGT.